This T cell receptor (beta chain) was obtained from a study of PD-L1 blockade in urothelial cancer. About the research overall: Bladder-origin urothelial cancer in males covered about nine tenths of the roughly 30 patients. Blood analyses occurred 3 weeks (second dose) and 6 weeks post treatment start.

This table comes from immunoSEQ multiplex PCR, and its TCRdb copy is limited to in-frame clones, with some not included. This repertoire shows 55,000 to 85,000 clones, about 89% found once; its top ten account for less than 3.5%. A note on this clone: Its matching antigen is unknown.

Study results and limitations: Durable-benefit patients expanded tumor-associated blood clones more at 3 weeks. Pretreatment peripheral blood TCR clonality that fell below the median predicted better survival among the patients studied.

This sequence originates from a man aged 60 to 69 with urothelial cancer. Material: PBMCs, obtained around atezolizumab (anti-PD-L1) treatment.

CDR3: CASSPLSGRETDTQYF. CDR3 DNA: TGTGCCAGCTCACCACTGAGCGGGAGGGAGACAGATACGCAGTATTTT. The rearrangement joins TRBV18 to TRBJ2-3; 10 bases line up with TRBD2. V was pared by 1 base and J by 3 bases, with 4 bases of the junction left unmatched. The V gene's germline CDR1 is KGHSH and CDR2 LQKENI. The CDR3 has 16 residues.